The rows below give T cell receptor beta chains drawn from one sample of a study of blood T cell repertoires in COVID-19. Method: immunoSEQ multiplex PCR; TCRdb's copy keeps in-frame clones and lacks some. The sample holds 150,000 or so clones; approximately 92% are singletons and the top ten take about 4.8%. Sequenced: peripheral blood. The receptors derive from a man aged 25-45 years with COVID-19, enrolled during active disease. Both conserved end residues are part of each CDR3. A D gene is named only where the DNA matches it firmly. Clone size is shown for a subset of rows, as once, few, many or a class of expanded clone.

V	D	size	J	CDR3	DNA
TRBV11-3	TRBD2	-	TRBJ2-2	CASTSGGGSPGELFF	TGTGCCAGCACCTCCGGCGGGGGGTCACCCGGGGAGCTGTTTTTT
TRBV6-4	TRBD2	-	TRBJ2-1	CASSDIGGRARDEQFF	TGTGCCAGCAGTGACATTGGCGGGAGGGCCCGGGATGAGCAGTTCTTC
TRBV2	-	-	TRBJ1-1	CASSEPIGGTEAFF	TGTGCCAGCAGTGAACCCATCGGGGGCACTGAAGCTTTCTTT
TRBV18	TRBD2	-	TRBJ2-1	CASSPQGLAVYNEQFF	TGTGCCAGCTCACCACAGGGACTAGCGGTCTACAATGAGCAGTTCTTC
TRBV4-3	TRBD1	-	TRBJ2-7	CASSQGVDRATYFPYEQYF	TGCGCCAGCAGCCAAGGGGTGGACAGGGCCACTTACTTCCCCTACGAGCAGTACTTC
TRBV28	TRBD1	-	TRBJ1-2	CASSLGTGGYTF	TGTGCCAGCAGTTTAGGGACAGGGGGCTACACCTTC
TRBV5-1	TRBD1	-	TRBJ1-1	CASSALFDRGQSSEAFF	TGCGCCAGCAGCGCCCTATTCGACAGGGGGCAGAGTTCTGAAGCTTTCTTT
TRBV5-1	TRBD1	-	TRBJ2-6	CASSPGGGTGISGANVLTF	TGCGCCAGCAGCCCGGGGGGCGGGACAGGGATCTCTGGGGCCAACGTCCTGACTTTC
TRBV18	-	-	TRBJ1-2	CASSHGDPGYYGYTF	TGTGCCAGCTCACACGGAGACCCAGGGTACTATGGCTACACCTTC
TRBV7-8	-	-	TRBJ1-2	CASSGSPGVWDGYTF	TGTGCCAGCAGCGGGAGCCCGGGGGTATGGGATGGCTACACCTTC
TRBV10-3	TRBD1	-	TRBJ2-3	CAIRDRSTDTQYF	TGTGCCATCAGGGACAGGAGCACAGATACGCAGTATTTT
TRBV10-3	TRBD2	-	TRBJ2-3	CATSAGTDTQYF	TGTGCCACTTCAGCGGGGACAGATACGCAGTATTTT
TRBV27	TRBD2	-	TRBJ2-7	CASSLSPWGLESEQYF	TGTGCCAGCAGTTTAAGTCCTTGGGGACTAGAATCCGAGCAGTACTTC
TRBV18	-	few	TRBJ1-4	CASSPGGEKLFF	TGTGCCAGCTCACCAGGGGGCGAAAAACTGTTTTTT
TRBV7-9	-	once	TRBJ1-3	CASSRTPQLSGNTIYF	TGTGCCAGCAGCAGGACACCACAACTCTCTGGAAACACCATATATTTT
TRBV7-3	TRBD2	-	TRBJ2-2	CASSATSGANTGELFF	TGTGCCAGCAGCGCGACTAGCGGGGCTAACACCGGGGAGCTGTTTTTT
TRBV14	TRBD1	-	TRBJ1-4	CASSRQIPGTGEKLFF	TGTGCCAGCAGCCGTCAAATACCCGGGACAGGGGAAAAACTGTTTTTT
TRBV27	TRBD2	-	TRBJ2-7	CASRSGREEHEQYF	TGTGCCAGCCGGTCTGGGCGGGAGGAGCACGAGCAGTACTTC
TRBV5-4	-	-	TRBJ1-1	CASSFDTMGAYTEAFF	TGTGCCAGCAGCTTTGACACGATGGGGGCGTACACTGAAGCTTTCTTT
TRBV27	TRBD1	-	TRBJ1-1	CASSLGQGVTEAFF	TGTGCCAGCAGCTTGGGACAGGGGGTCACTGAAGCTTTCTTT
TRBV27	TRBD1	-	TRBJ2-1	CASSPDPGQTYNEQFF	TGTGCCAGCTCGCCGGACCCGGGACAGACTTACAATGAGCAGTTCTTC
TRBV15	-	-	TRBJ2-6	CATSRGDRPTFSGANVLTF	TGTGCCACCAGCAGAGGAGACAGGCCAACCTTCTCTGGGGCCAACGTCCTGACTTTC
TRBV4-2	-	-	TRBJ2-1	CASSQALGSYNEQFF	TGTGCCAGCAGCCAAGCACTAGGATCCTACAATGAGCAGTTCTTC
TRBV2	TRBD1	few	TRBJ2-4	CASSDRQGAPKNIQYF	TGTGCCAGCAGTGATCGACAGGGGGCCCCCAAAAACATTCAGTACTTC
TRBV28	-	-	TRBJ1-5	CASSSDSNQPQHF	TGTGCCAGCAGTTCAGATAGCAATCAGCCCCAGCATTTT
TRBV7-2	TRBD1	-	TRBJ1-5	CASSPRQGRGQPQHF	TGTGCCAGCAGCCCCAGACAGGGTCGGGGTCAGCCCCAGCATTTT
TRBV19	TRBD1	-	TRBJ1-1	CASSIWTGGLTEAFF	TGTGCCAGTAGTATATGGACAGGGGGCCTGACTGAAGCTTTCTTT
TRBV6-1	TRBD1	-	TRBJ1-2	CASSERGRGYGYTF	TGTGCCAGCAGTGAAAGGGGGCGAGGGTATGGCTACACCTTC
TRBV29-1	TRBD1	-	TRBJ1-1	CSFTQGALNTEAFF	TGCAGCTTTACCCAGGGGGCCTTGAACACTGAAGCTTTCTTT
TRBV7-9	TRBD2	-	TRBJ2-4	CASSLARGLAGKGDIQYF	TGTGCCAGCAGCTTAGCGCGAGGACTAGCTGGAAAAGGGGACATTCAGTACTTC
TRBV7-3	TRBD2	-	TRBJ2-3	CASSLISVGLAVTTDTQYF	TGTGCCAGCAGCTTAATTTCGGTAGGACTAGCGGTAACCACAGATACGCAGTATTTT
TRBV28	-	-	TRBJ1-3	CASSLGGASGNTIYF	TGTGCCAGCAGTTTAGGGGGGGCCTCTGGAAACACCATATATTTT
TRBV19	TRBD1	-	TRBJ2-1	CASSATGGFHNEQFF	TGTGCCAGTAGTGCTACAGGGGGCTTCCACAATGAGCAGTTCTTC
TRBV2	TRBD2	-	TRBJ2-7	CASSLGLAGPFYPTYEQYF	TGTGCCAGCAGTCTAGGACTAGCGGGACCTTTCTATCCCACCTACGAGCAGTACTTC
TRBV7-2	-	-	TRBJ1-5	CASSLGGGSNQPQHF	TGTGCCAGCAGCTTGGGGGGGGGTAGCAATCAGCCCCAGCATTTT
TRBV29-1	-	-	TRBJ1-2	CSVDGWAGYYGYTF	TGCAGCGTTGACGGGTGGGCGGGCTACTATGGCTACACCTTC
TRBV30	-	-	TRBJ1-2	CAWRGANYGYTF	TGTGCCTGGAGGGGAGCTAACTATGGCTACACCTTC
TRBV18	-	medium-sized	TRBJ1-6	CASSPPGGGGSSPLHF	TGTGCCAGCTCACCACCCGGCGGGGGCGGGAGTTCACCCCTCCACTTT
TRBV6-5	-	-	TRBJ1-1	CASSYNGVRVRTEAFF	TGTGCCAGCAGTTACAATGGCGTCCGGGTTCGGACTGAAGCTTTCTTT
TRBV7-3	-	-	TRBJ2-1	CASSLNRASYNEQFF	TGTGCCAGCAGCTTAAATCGCGCCTCCTACAATGAGCAGTTCTTC
TRBV27	TRBD1	-	TRBJ1-2	CASSPRTGGPLRGYTF	TGTGCCAGCAGTCCCCGGACAGGGGGCCCTCTTCGAGGCTACACCTTC
TRBV5-1	TRBD1	-	TRBJ1-1	CASIEGAANTEAFF	TGCGCCAGCATCGAGGGGGCCGCGAACACTGAAGCTTTCTTT
TRBV6-2/TRBV6-3	TRBD2	few	TRBJ2-7	CASSPRTSGSYEQYF	TGTGCCAGCAGTCCGCGGACTAGCGGGAGCTACGAGCAGTACTTC
TRBV10-3	TRBD1	-	TRBJ2-5	CAISKGGQEETQYF	TGTGCCATCAGTAAAGGGGGCCAGGAAGAGACCCAGTACTTC
TRBV5-4	-	once	TRBJ1-2	CASSGGEKGYTF	TGTGCCAGCAGCGGTGGAGAGAAGGGCTACACCTTC
TRBV10-3	TRBD1	-	TRBJ2-1	CAISGPRTGGLYNEQFF	TGTGCCATCAGTGGACCTCGGACAGGGGGGTTATACAATGAGCAGTTCTTC
TRBV4-2	TRBD1	-	TRBJ1-2	CASSHGQGSIYGYTF	TGTGCCAGCAGCCATGGACAGGGGAGTATTTATGGCTACACCTTC
TRBV9	-	-	TRBJ2-5	CASSARRAGPSEETQYF	TGTGCCAGCAGCGCCAGGAGAGCAGGGCCGAGCGAAGAGACCCAGTACTTC